The clone carrying this T cell receptor (beta chain) was detected a few times. Total RNA, at least 6 micrograms per sample, came from PBMCs. These data belong to a study of blood T cells in healthy people across ages. Trimming at V came to 3 bases and at J to 5 bases, leaving 16 bases not matched to a gene. The CDR3 is 18 residues long. The germline CDR1 and CDR2 sequences are KGHSH and LQKENI. A second roughly 6 to 11 cycle PCR used barcoded and J-beta primers. One entry per CDR3 protein, called by TCRdb with MiXCR from the 5' RACE reads. Of 1.6 million or so distinct CDR3 sequences in the sample, roughly 32% are singletons; the top ten hold 11%.

The chain has TRBV18 and TRBJ2-3; 8 bases map to TRBD1. The sequencing input was blood. The TCR was taken from a woman aged 25-40 years in good health. The DNA for the CDR3 is TGTGCCAGCTCACCCAGCGTATCCAGGACAGGGAGCGGAGATACGCAGTATTTT. This gives the protein CASSPSVSRTGSGDTQYF.